Below, 9 T cell receptor beta chains from the same sample are listed, as sequenced in a study of blood T cell repertoires in COVID-19. TCRdb keeps only in-frame clones here, not all; method: immunoSEQ multiplex PCR. The repertoire has fewer than 150,000 clones, around three quarters of them found once; the top ten carry 10% to 12%. The specimen sequenced was peripheral blood. The receptors originated from a human donor in a cohort sampled during active COVID-19.

The chain employs TRBV25-1 and TRBJ1-1; D is unresolved. Germline loops: CDR1 MGHDK, CDR2 SYGVNS. V shed 7 bases and J shed 7 bases, with 19 bases lying between them. This CDR3 spans 14 amino acids. The CDR3 loop is CASKVKGELGEAFF. CDR3 sequence (DNA): TGTGCCAGCAAGGTAAAGGGAGAGCTCGGTGAAGCTTTCTTT. Drawing the rest from reference TRBV25-1 and TRBJ1-1, the complete variable domain is EADIYQTPRYLVIGTGKKITLECSQTMGHDKMYWYQQDPGMELHLIHYSYGVNSTEKGDLSSESTVSRIRTEHFPLTLESARPSHTSQYLCASKVKGELGEAFFGQGTRLTVV.

This sequence joins TRBV6-5 and TRBJ1-1, with a tentative D call TRBD1 (5 bases). This CDR3 has 11 amino acids. V lost 10 bases to trimming and J lost 7 bases, with 13 bases between them. From germline, CDR1 is MNHEY and CDR2 SVGAGI. In DNA, the CDR3 is TGTGCCACGTTCAGGGAACTTGAAGCTTTCTTT. It yields the protein CATFRELEAFF.

V is TRBV11-2 and J is TRBJ2-1; possibly TRBD2 for D (6 bases). Trimming stripped 1 base from V and 0 bases from J, with 19 bases between. Germline CDR1 reads SGHAT; CDR2 reads FQNNGV. This CDR3 is 19 amino acids long. Here the CDR3 DNA reads TGTGCCAGCAGCTTAGGCGGAGGGTTTCCCCTCAGCTCCTACAATGAGCAGTTCTTC. Translated, it gives CASSLGGGFPLSSYNEQFF.

The chain joins TRBV30 to TRBJ1-1; D not resolved. Germline V CDR1 and CDR2: GTSNPN, SVGIG (reference sequence). The CDR3 covers 13 residues. Deletions cut 4 bases from V and 0 bases from J, with 9 bases between. The CDR3 spells CAWTRELNTEAFF. CDR3 DNA: TGTGCCTGGACCCGGGAGTTGAACACTGAAGCTTTCTTT.

This clone is a singleton in its sample. This chain joins TRBV11-2 and TRBJ2-3; 7 positions agree with TRBD1. The CDR3 extends over 16 amino acids. Germline CDR1 SGHAT, CDR2 FQNNGV. V shed 5 bases, J shed 5 bases, and the junction held 13 bases outside the gene matches. The DNA for the CDR3 is TGTGCCAGCAGCCGCGAACCAACAGGGGTAATAGATACGCAGTATTTT. It translates to CASSREPTGVIDTQYF.

CDR3 nucleotides: TGTGCCAGTAGTCCGGACAGGGGGACTGGGCAGTACTTC. Translation gives CASSPDRGTGQYF. V usage is TRBV19 and J usage is TRBJ2-7; 10 bases fit TRBD1. Germline CDR1 LNHDA, CDR2 SQIVND (reference sequence). This CDR3 is built from 13 residues. The junction had 7 bases not matched to a gene; V was cut back by 5 bases and J by 9 bases.

This chain uses TRBV30 with TRBJ2-7, with D unclear. The germline gives CDR1 GTSNPN, CDR2 SVGIG (reference sequence). The CDR3 loop spans 11 amino acids. Trimming removed 5 bases at V and 7 bases at J, with 12 bases between. This CDR3 is CAWLNGVEQYF. The DNA of the CDR3 is TGTGCCTGGTTAAATGGAGTGGAGCAGTACTTC.

The rearrangement joins TRBV28 to TRBJ1-1; 7 nucleotides match TRBD1. The CDR3 contains 14 residues. J was trimmed by 6 bases and V by 4 bases; bases with no gene match: 8. Germline V lookup: CDR1 MDHEN, CDR2 SYDVKM. The CDR3 loop reads CASSSSPGQPEAFF. CDR3 sequence (DNA): TGTGCCAGCAGTTCGTCACCGGGACAGCCTGAAGCTTTCTTT.

The rearrangement uses TRBV11-2 and TRBJ1-2, with D perhaps TRBD1 (6 bases). The V end was cut by 5 bases, the J end by 6 bases, with 10 bases between. Germline V gene sequence: CDR1 SGHAT, CDR2 FQNNGV. This CDR3 has 12 amino acids. CDR3 DNA sequence: TGTGCCAGCAGCGCAAACAGGGATGGCTACACCTTC. It yields the protein CASSANRDGYTF.